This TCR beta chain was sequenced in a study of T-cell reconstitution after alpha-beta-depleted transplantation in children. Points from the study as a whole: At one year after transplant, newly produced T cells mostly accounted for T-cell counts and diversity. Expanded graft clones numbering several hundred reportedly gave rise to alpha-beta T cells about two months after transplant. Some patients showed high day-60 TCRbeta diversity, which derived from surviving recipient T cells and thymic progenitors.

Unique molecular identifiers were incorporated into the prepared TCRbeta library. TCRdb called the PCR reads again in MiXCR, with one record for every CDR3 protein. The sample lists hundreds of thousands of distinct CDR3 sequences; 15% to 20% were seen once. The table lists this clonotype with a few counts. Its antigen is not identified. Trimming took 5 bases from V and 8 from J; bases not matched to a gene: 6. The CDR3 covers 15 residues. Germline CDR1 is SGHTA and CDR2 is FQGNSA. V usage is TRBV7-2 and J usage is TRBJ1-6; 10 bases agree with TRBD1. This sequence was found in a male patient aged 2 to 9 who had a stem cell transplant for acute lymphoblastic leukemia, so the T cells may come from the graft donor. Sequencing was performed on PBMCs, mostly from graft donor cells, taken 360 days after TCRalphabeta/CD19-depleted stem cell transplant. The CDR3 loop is CASSQDRGNYSPLHF. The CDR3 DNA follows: TGTGCCAGCAGCCAGGACAGGGGGAACTATTCACCCCTCCACTTT.